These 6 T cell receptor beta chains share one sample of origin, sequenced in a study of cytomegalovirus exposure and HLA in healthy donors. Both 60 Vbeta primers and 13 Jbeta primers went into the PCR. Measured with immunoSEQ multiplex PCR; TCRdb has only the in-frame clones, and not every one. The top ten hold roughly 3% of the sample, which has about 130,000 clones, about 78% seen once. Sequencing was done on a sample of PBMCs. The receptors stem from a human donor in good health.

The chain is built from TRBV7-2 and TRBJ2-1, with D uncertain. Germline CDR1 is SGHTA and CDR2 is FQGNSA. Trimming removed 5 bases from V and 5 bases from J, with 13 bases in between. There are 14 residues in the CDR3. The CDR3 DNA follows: TGTGCCAGCAGCGCCCATGGGCTAAACAATGAGCAGTTCTTC. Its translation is CASSAHGLNNEQFF.

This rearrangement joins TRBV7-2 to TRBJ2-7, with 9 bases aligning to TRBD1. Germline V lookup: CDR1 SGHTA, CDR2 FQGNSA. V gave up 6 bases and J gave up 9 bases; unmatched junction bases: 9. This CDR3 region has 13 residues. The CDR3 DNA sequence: TGTGCCAGCAGAGGGAAAGACAGGGGGAGGCAGTACTTC. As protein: CASRGKDRGRQYF.

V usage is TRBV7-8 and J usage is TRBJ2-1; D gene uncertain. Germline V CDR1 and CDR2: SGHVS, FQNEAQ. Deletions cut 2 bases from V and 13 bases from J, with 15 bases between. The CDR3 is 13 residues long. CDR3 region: CASSLPPNQVQFF. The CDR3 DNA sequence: TGTGCCAGCAGCTTACCCCCAAATCAGGTACAGTTCTTC.

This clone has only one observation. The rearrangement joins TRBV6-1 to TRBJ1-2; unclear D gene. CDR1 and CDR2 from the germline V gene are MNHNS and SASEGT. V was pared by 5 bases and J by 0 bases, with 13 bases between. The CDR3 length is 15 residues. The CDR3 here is CASSNIILANYGYTF. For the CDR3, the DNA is TGTGCCAGCAGTAACATAATTTTGGCTAACTATGGCTACACCTTC.

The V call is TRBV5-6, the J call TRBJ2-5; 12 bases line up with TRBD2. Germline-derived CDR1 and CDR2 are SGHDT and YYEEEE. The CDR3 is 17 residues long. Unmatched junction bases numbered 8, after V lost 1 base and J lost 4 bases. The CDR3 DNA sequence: TGTGCCAGCAGCTTGCTAGCGGGAGGGCCCATCGGAGAGACCCAGTACTTC. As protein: CASSLLAGGPIGETQYF.

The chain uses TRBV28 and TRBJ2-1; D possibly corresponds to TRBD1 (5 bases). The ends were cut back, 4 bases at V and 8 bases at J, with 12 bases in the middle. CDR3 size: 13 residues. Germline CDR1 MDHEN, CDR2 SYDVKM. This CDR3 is CASSWGTLDEQFF. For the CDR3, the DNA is TGTGCCAGCAGTTGGGGCACTCTCGATGAGCAGTTCTTC.